This T cell receptor (beta chain) was captured by sequencing in a study of shared clonotypes between healthy human individuals. Overall study: Three plates were used per donor for CD4 naive, three for CD4 memory, two for CD8 naive and one for CD8 memory. Whole-study results and caveats: Though the depth was large, rarefaction showed that sorted-subset sequencing was incomplete.

Replicate PCRs from sorted subsets contained approximately 220 ng DNA, which is around 30,000 T cell genomes. Clones were read by immunoSEQ multiplex PCR, and TCRdb kept only the in-frame ones, dropping some. The sample lists approximately 640,000 clones; around 90% were seen once. The CDR3 is 14 amino acids. The ends were cut back, 0 bases at V and 6 bases at J, with 12 bases in the middle. Looked up from germline, CDR1 is PRHDT and CDR2 is FYEKMQ (reference sequence). On this clone itself: Its target is unknown.

In CD8 memory, CD45RO+ cells were put together with CCR7-negative CD45RA+ TemRA cells. Sequenced: memory CD8+ T cells from PBMCs. Subset specified: CD45RO+ cells pooled with CCR7-negative TemRA cells. The chain joins TRBV13 to TRBJ2-7, with D perhaps TRBD2 (7 bases). The sequence was obtained from a man between 18 and 35 years old in good health. Some clones in this sample may be carry-over from other donors' samples. The CDR3 loop is CASSLGEGGGEQYF. DNA of the CDR3: TGTGCCAGCAGCTTAGGCGAGGGAGGGGGCGAGCAGTACTTC.